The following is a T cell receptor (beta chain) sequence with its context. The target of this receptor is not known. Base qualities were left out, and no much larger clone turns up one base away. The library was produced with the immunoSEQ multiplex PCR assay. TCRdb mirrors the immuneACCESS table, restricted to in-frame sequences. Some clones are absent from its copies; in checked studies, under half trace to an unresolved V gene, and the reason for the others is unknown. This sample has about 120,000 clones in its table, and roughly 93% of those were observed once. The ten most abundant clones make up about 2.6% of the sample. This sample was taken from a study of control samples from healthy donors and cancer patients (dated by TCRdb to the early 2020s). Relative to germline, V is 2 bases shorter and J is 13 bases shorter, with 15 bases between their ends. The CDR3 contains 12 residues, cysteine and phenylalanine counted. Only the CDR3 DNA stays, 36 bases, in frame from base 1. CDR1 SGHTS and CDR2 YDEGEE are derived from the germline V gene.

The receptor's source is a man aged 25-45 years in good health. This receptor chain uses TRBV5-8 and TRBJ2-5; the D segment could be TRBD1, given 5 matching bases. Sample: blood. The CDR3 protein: CASSFKRTPRYF. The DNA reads TGTGCCAGCAGCTTTAAAAGGACACCCCGGTACTTC.